This T cell receptor (beta chain) was observed in a study of cytomegalovirus exposure and HLA in healthy donors. Whole-study results and caveats: With high specificity and sensitivity, the classifier reportedly diagnosed cytomegalovirus status.

Comment on this clone: Its antigen is currently unknown.

Assay used: immunoSEQ multiplex PCR; TCRdb lists only in-frame clones, some missing. The sample carries 60,000 to 90,000 clones, 85% recorded once. What was sequenced was PBMCs. The source is a man aged 25 to 40 in good health and CMV-seronegative.

The CDR3 bases are TGTGCCAGTAGACGCGGGGTGAGAAATGAAAAACTGTTTTTT. Its translation: CASRRGVRNEKLFF. This rearrangement joins TRBV19 to TRBJ1-4; D is unresolved. V was shortened by 6 bases and J by 5 bases, with 13 bases between the two germline ends. Germline V CDR1 and CDR2: LNHDA, SQIVND (reference sequence). The CDR3 is made up of 14 amino acids.